A selection of T cell receptor beta chains follows, all from one sample in a study of T cells in Graves' hyperthyroidism and ophthalmopathy. Via MiXCR, TCRdb re-called the multiplex PCR reads, giving one row per CDR3 protein. This table has about 280,000 distinct CDR3 sequences, 25% to 30% appearing once. The sequenced material came from blood. The receptor source for this set is a man aged 35-49 years with Graves' hyperthyroidism that later progressed to Graves' ophthalmopathy. CDR3s include the opening cysteine and the closing phenylalanine or tryptophan. Fields, in order: clone size, V gene, D gene, J gene, CDR3 protein, CDR3 DNA. The D gene is left open where the match is weak. Clone size is not always given. Where it is, it says once, few, many or a class for expanded clones.

clone_size: many; v_call: TRBV11-2; d_call: -; j_call: TRBJ1-2; cdr3_aa: CASSLVRSLGYGYTF; cdr3_nt: TGTGCCAGCAGCTTAGTTCGGTCCCTGGGGTATGGCTACACCTTC
clone_size: few; v_call: TRBV7-8; d_call: TRBD2; j_call: TRBJ2-5; cdr3_aa: CASSQTGTSKQTQYF; cdr3_nt: TGTGCCAGCAGTCAAACCGGGACTAGCAAACAGACCCAGTACTTC
clone_size: many; v_call: TRBV30; d_call: -; j_call: TRBJ2-2; cdr3_aa: CAWRSSGNTGELFF; cdr3_nt: TGTGCCTGGAGGAGTAGCGGCAACACCGGGGAGCTGTTTTTT
clone_size: -; v_call: TRBV2; d_call: TRBD1; j_call: TRBJ2-7; cdr3_aa: CASSLQGGGQGYEQYF; cdr3_nt: TGTGCCAGCAGCCTCCAAGGTGGAGGACAGGGCTACGAGCAGTACTTC
clone_size: -; v_call: TRBV20-1; d_call: -; j_call: TRBJ1-2; cdr3_aa: CSARGGDYGYTF; cdr3_nt: TGCAGTGCTAGAGGTGGTGACTATGGCTACACCTTC
clone_size: many; v_call: TRBV12-3/TRBV12-4; d_call: TRBD2; j_call: TRBJ2-5; cdr3_aa: CASRSLLATETQYF; cdr3_nt: TGTGCCAGCAGATCTCTACTAGCGACGGAGACCCAGTACTTC
clone_size: many; v_call: TRBV20-1; d_call: -; j_call: TRBJ1-5; cdr3_aa: CSASMTVNQPQHF; cdr3_nt: TGCAGTGCTAGTATGACAGTTAATCAGCCCCAGCATTTT
clone_size: -; v_call: TRBV12-3/TRBV12-4; d_call: -; j_call: TRBJ2-6; cdr3_aa: CASSRTVTSGANVLTF; cdr3_nt: TGTGCCAGCAGCCGGACAGTTACTTCTGGGGCCAACGTCCTGACTTTC
clone_size: -; v_call: TRBV19; d_call: TRBD1; j_call: TRBJ1-5; cdr3_aa: CATSPPGTASNQPQHF; cdr3_nt: TGTGCCACTTCCCCGCCCGGGACAGCTAGCAATCAGCCCCAGCATTTT
clone_size: many; v_call: TRBV6-5; d_call: -; j_call: TRBJ2-7; cdr3_aa: CASSYRRANYEQYF; cdr3_nt: TGTGCCAGCAGTTACCGACGAGCAAACTACGAGCAGTACTTC
clone_size: many; v_call: TRBV19; d_call: TRBD2; j_call: TRBJ2-7; cdr3_aa: CASSRTSGAAVGEQYF; cdr3_nt: TGTGCCAGTAGTCGGACTAGCGGGGCTGCGGTGGGGGAGCAGTACTTC
clone_size: -; v_call: TRBV20-1; d_call: -; j_call: TRBJ2-7; cdr3_aa: CSASESSVWAYEQYF; cdr3_nt: TGCAGTGCTAGTGAGTCATCGGTCTGGGCCTACGAGCAGTACTTC
clone_size: many; v_call: TRBV19; d_call: -; j_call: TRBJ1-5; cdr3_aa: CASSIGGGSNQPQHF; cdr3_nt: TGTGCCAGTAGTATAGGGGGAGGCAGCAATCAGCCCCAGCATTTT
clone_size: -; v_call: TRBV6-5; d_call: -; j_call: TRBJ2-7; cdr3_aa: CASSYPGGTYEQYF; cdr3_nt: TGTGCCAGCAGTTACCCCGGCGGTACCTACGAGCAGTACTTC
clone_size: -; v_call: TRBV2; d_call: -; j_call: TRBJ2-7; cdr3_aa: CASSTRGTYEQYF; cdr3_nt: TGTGCCAGCAGCACCCGGGGGACCTACGAGCAGTACTTC
clone_size: few; v_call: TRBV6-1; d_call: -; j_call: TRBJ1-2; cdr3_aa: CASSPPTGNGYTF; cdr3_nt: TGTGCCAGCAGCCCTCCTACAGGGAACGGCTACACCTTC
clone_size: many; v_call: TRBV6-1; d_call: -; j_call: TRBJ1-2; cdr3_aa: CASSPDPSYGYTF; cdr3_nt: TGTGCCAGCAGCCCGGACCCTAGCTATGGCTACACCTTC
clone_size: many; v_call: TRBV6-1; d_call: TRBD1; j_call: TRBJ1-5; cdr3_aa: CASSEDGQGSQPQHF; cdr3_nt: TGTGCCAGCAGTGAAGACGGACAGGGCAGTCAGCCCCAGCATTTT
clone_size: many; v_call: TRBV20-1; d_call: -; j_call: TRBJ1-1; cdr3_aa: CSASGVQASQNTEAFF; cdr3_nt: TGCAGTGCTAGTGGGGTTCAGGCCAGCCAGAACACTGAAGCTTTCTTT
clone_size: many; v_call: TRBV11-1; d_call: -; j_call: TRBJ2-7; cdr3_aa: CASSPYSAYEQYF; cdr3_nt: TGTGCCAGCAGCCCTTATTCGGCCTACGAGCAGTACTTC
clone_size: many; v_call: TRBV2; d_call: -; j_call: TRBJ2-5; cdr3_aa: CASSERETQYF; cdr3_nt: TGTGCCAGCAGTGAACGGGAGACCCAGTACTTC
clone_size: few; v_call: TRBV11-2; d_call: TRBD1; j_call: TRBJ1-1; cdr3_aa: CASSSGTGDEAFF; cdr3_nt: TGTGCCAGCAGCTCCGGGACAGGGGACGAGGCTTTCTTT
clone_size: -; v_call: TRBV5-1; d_call: TRBD1; j_call: TRBJ1-2; cdr3_aa: CASSLVTGDRGYTF; cdr3_nt: TGCGCCAGCAGCTTGGTAACAGGGGATCGTGGCTACACCTTC
clone_size: -; v_call: TRBV27; d_call: -; j_call: TRBJ1-6; cdr3_aa: CASSRSTGHNSPLHF; cdr3_nt: TGTGCCAGCAGCCGTTCGACAGGCCATAATTCACCCCTCCACTTT
clone_size: many; v_call: TRBV16; d_call: -; j_call: TRBJ1-5; cdr3_aa: CASSPYGVFVGGQPQHF; cdr3_nt: TGTGCCAGCAGCCCATACGGGGTCTTCGTAGGGGGTCAGCCCCAGCATTTT
clone_size: many; v_call: TRBV20-1; d_call: -; j_call: TRBJ1-1; cdr3_aa: CSARDFELQARGAFF; cdr3_nt: TGCAGTGCTAGAGATTTTGAGTTGCAGGCGCGGGGGGCTTTCTTT
clone_size: -; v_call: TRBV12-3/TRBV12-4; d_call: -; j_call: TRBJ2-5; cdr3_aa: CASSLSSGSLGWETQYF; cdr3_nt: TGTGCCAGCAGTTTATCCAGCGGGTCCCTTGGTTGGGAGACCCAGTACTTC
clone_size: -; v_call: TRBV6-2/TRBV6-3; d_call: -; j_call: TRBJ1-5; cdr3_aa: CASRAALGEGTGNQPQHF; cdr3_nt: TGTGCCAGCAGGGCCGCACTGGGGGAAGGGACCGGCAATCAGCCCCAGCATTTT
clone_size: -; v_call: TRBV14; d_call: -; j_call: TRBJ1-5; cdr3_aa: CASSLEDGSLQHF; cdr3_nt: TGTGCCAGCAGTTTAGAGGATGGGAGCCTCCAGCATTTT
clone_size: few; v_call: TRBV7-2; d_call: -; j_call: TRBJ2-7; cdr3_aa: CASSRVPSDYEQYF; cdr3_nt: TGTGCCAGCAGCCGAGTGCCTAGCGACTACGAGCAGTACTTC
clone_size: many; v_call: TRBV27; d_call: -; j_call: TRBJ1-5; cdr3_aa: CASSLAGGNQPQHF; cdr3_nt: TGTGCCAGCAGTTTAGCAGGGGGCAATCAGCCCCAGCATTTT
clone_size: many; v_call: TRBV12-3/TRBV12-4; d_call: -; j_call: TRBJ1-5; cdr3_aa: CASSLSSPNQPQHF; cdr3_nt: TGTGCCAGCTCGCTTAGCAGCCCCAATCAGCCCCAGCATTTT
clone_size: once; v_call: TRBV11-1; d_call: -; j_call: TRBJ1-1; cdr3_aa: CASSSKYQTYTEAFF; cdr3_nt: TGTGCCAGCAGCTCCAAATATCAAACGTACACTGAAGCTTTCTTT
clone_size: -; v_call: TRBV11-3; d_call: TRBD1; j_call: TRBJ1-1; cdr3_aa: CASRTGQLNTEAFF; cdr3_nt: TGTGCCAGCAGAACGGGACAGTTGAACACTGAAGCTTTCTTT
clone_size: many; v_call: TRBV30; d_call: -; j_call: TRBJ2-7; cdr3_aa: CAWSVRRRSYEQYF; cdr3_nt: TGTGCCTGGAGTGTGAGACGGCGCTCCTACGAGCAGTACTTC
clone_size: -; v_call: TRBV6-1; d_call: TRBD1; j_call: TRBJ1-3; cdr3_aa: CASTRQGGNTIYF; cdr3_nt: TGTGCCAGCACCAGACAGGGGGGAAACACCATATATTTT
clone_size: many; v_call: TRBV19; d_call: -; j_call: TRBJ2-7; cdr3_aa: CASSIRSRSKGFEQYF; cdr3_nt: TGTGCCAGTAGTATAAGGAGTCGCTCAAAAGGGTTCGAGCAGTACTTC
clone_size: many; v_call: TRBV11-2; d_call: -; j_call: TRBJ1-1; cdr3_aa: CASSVVVNTEAFF; cdr3_nt: TGTGCCAGCAGCGTGGTGGTGAACACTGAAGCTTTCTTT
clone_size: many; v_call: TRBV12-3/TRBV12-4; d_call: -; j_call: TRBJ1-2; cdr3_aa: CASSLAPYGYTF; cdr3_nt: TGTGCCAGCAGTTTAGCCCCGTATGGCTACACCTTC
clone_size: many; v_call: TRBV13; d_call: TRBD2; j_call: TRBJ2-7; cdr3_aa: CASSPATSTHEQYF; cdr3_nt: TGTGCCAGCAGCCCGGCGACTAGCACCCACGAGCAGTACTTC
clone_size: many; v_call: TRBV6-1; d_call: -; j_call: TRBJ2-6; cdr3_aa: CASSELEGALGANVLTF; cdr3_nt: TGTGCCAGCAGTGAGTTGGAGGGGGCCCTAGGGGCCAACGTCCTGACTTTC